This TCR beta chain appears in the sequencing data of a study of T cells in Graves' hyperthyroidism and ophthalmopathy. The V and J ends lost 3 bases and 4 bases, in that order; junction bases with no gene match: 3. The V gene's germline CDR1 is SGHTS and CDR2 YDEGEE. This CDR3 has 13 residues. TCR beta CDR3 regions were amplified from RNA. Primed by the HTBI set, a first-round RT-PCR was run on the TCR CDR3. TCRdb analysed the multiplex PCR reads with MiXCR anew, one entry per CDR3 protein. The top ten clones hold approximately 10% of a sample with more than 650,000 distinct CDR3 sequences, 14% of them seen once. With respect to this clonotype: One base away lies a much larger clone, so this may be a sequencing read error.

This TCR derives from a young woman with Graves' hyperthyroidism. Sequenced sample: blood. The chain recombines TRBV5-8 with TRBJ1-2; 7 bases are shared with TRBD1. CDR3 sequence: CASSSGQFYGYTF. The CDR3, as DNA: TGTGCCAGCAGCTCGGGACAGTTCTATGGCTACACCTTC.